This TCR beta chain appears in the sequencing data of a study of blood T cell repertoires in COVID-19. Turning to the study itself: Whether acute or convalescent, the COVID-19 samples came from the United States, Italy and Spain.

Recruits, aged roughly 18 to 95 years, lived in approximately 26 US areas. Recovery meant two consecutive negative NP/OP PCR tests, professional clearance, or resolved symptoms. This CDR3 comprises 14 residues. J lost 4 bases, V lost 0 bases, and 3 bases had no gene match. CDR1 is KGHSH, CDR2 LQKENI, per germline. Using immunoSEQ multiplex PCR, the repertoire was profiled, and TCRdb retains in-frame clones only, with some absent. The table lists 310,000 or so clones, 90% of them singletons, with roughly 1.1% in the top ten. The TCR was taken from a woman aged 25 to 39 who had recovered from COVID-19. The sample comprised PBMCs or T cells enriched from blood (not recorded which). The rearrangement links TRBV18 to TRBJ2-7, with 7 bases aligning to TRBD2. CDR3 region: CASSPPAGAYEQYF. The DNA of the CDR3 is TGTGCCAGCTCACCACCCGCGGGAGCTTACGAGCAGTACTTC.